These T cell receptor beta chains were read from a single sample in a study of cytomegalovirus exposure and HLA in healthy donors. Generated by immunoSEQ multiplex PCR, the TCRdb table keeps only in-frame clones and is missing some. The sample comprises 95,000 to 150,000 clones, around 80% of which are singletons, and approximately 0.22% rests with the top ten. The specimen was PBMCs. The receptors were gathered from a man aged 45-65 years in good health and CMV-seronegative. CDR3s include the opening cysteine and the closing phenylalanine or tryptophan. A D gene is named only where the DNA matches it firmly. Part of the rows lack a size; the others show once, few, many or a class for expanded clones.

d_call: .
j_call: TRBJ1-2
clone_size: .
v_call: TRBV4-3
cdr3_aa: CASSQVLASGGYTF
cdr3_nt: TGCGCCAGCAGCCAAGTTTTAGCCTCGGGTGGCTACACCTTC

d_call: .
j_call: TRBJ2-7
clone_size: .
v_call: TRBV21-1
cdr3_aa: CASWLGDRGIRGSYEQYF
cdr3_nt: TGTGCCAGCTGGCTAGGGGACAGAGGGATTAGAGGCTCCTACGAGCAGTACTTC

d_call: .
j_call: TRBJ2-3
clone_size: .
v_call: TRBV19
cdr3_aa: CASSIGSPDTQYF
cdr3_nt: TGTGCCAGTAGTATCGGGTCCCCAGATACGCAGTATTTT

d_call: .
j_call: TRBJ2-5
clone_size: .
v_call: TRBV27
cdr3_aa: CASSRETQYF
cdr3_nt: TGTGCCAGTAGCCGGGAGACCCAGTACTTC

d_call: .
j_call: TRBJ2-2
clone_size: once
v_call: TRBV5-1
cdr3_aa: CASSLGGSGLGGELFF
cdr3_nt: TGCGCCAGCAGCTTGGGAGGTTCCGGGTTAGGCGGGGAGCTGTTTTTT

d_call: .
j_call: TRBJ2-2
clone_size: once
v_call: TRBV19
cdr3_aa: CASSDVGGKSNTGELFF
cdr3_nt: TGTGCCAGTAGTGACGTGGGGGGAAAATCGAACACCGGGGAGCTGTTTTTT

d_call: .
j_call: TRBJ1-2
clone_size: .
v_call: TRBV4-3
cdr3_aa: CASSQFGQGDGYTF
cdr3_nt: TGCGCCAGCAGCCAATTCGGCCAGGGTGATGGCTACACCTTC

d_call: .
j_call: TRBJ2-4
clone_size: .
v_call: TRBV6-5
cdr3_aa: CASSPSDLAKNIQYF
cdr3_nt: TGTGCCAGCAGTCCGAGTGATCTAGCCAAAAACATTCAGTACTTC

d_call: .
j_call: TRBJ1-3
clone_size: .
v_call: TRBV7-9
cdr3_aa: CASSHSRGGVAGNTIYF
cdr3_nt: TGTGCCAGCAGCCACAGCCGGGGCGGGGTGGCGGGAAACACCATATATTTT

d_call: .
j_call: TRBJ2-1
clone_size: .
v_call: TRBV27
cdr3_aa: CASSQGRGRYNEQFF
cdr3_nt: TGTGCCAGCAGTCAGGGGCGAGGAAGATACAATGAGCAGTTCTTC

d_call: .
j_call: TRBJ1-5
clone_size: .
v_call: TRBV30
cdr3_aa: CAWSQDSSQPQHF
cdr3_nt: TGTGCCTGGAGTCAAGACAGTAGCCAGCCCCAGCATTTT

d_call: .
j_call: TRBJ2-7
clone_size: .
v_call: TRBV19
cdr3_aa: CASSITGNSYEQYF
cdr3_nt: TGTGCCAGTAGTATAACAGGCAATTCCTACGAGCAGTACTTC

d_call: .
j_call: TRBJ1-5
clone_size: few
v_call: TRBV7-2
cdr3_aa: CASSRRQVNQPQHF
cdr3_nt: TGTGCCAGCAGCCGAAGACAGGTCAATCAGCCCCAGCATTTT

d_call: TRBD1
j_call: TRBJ2-7
clone_size: few
v_call: TRBV27
cdr3_aa: CASSVQGALYEQYF
cdr3_nt: TGTGCCAGCAGCGTGCAGGGGGCGCTCTACGAGCAGTACTTC

d_call: TRBD1
j_call: TRBJ1-3
clone_size: .
v_call: TRBV7-6
cdr3_aa: CASSQTGVGGNTIYF
cdr3_nt: TGTGCCAGCAGCCAGACAGGGGTGGGAGGAAACACCATATATTTT

d_call: .
j_call: TRBJ2-5
clone_size: .
v_call: TRBV19
cdr3_aa: CASSITPGVQTQYF
cdr3_nt: TGTGCCAGTAGTATAACCCCCGGAGTGCAGACCCAGTACTTC

d_call: .
j_call: TRBJ2-7
clone_size: .
v_call: TRBV19
cdr3_aa: CASSIGSSYEQYF
cdr3_nt: TGTGCCAGTAGTATAGGTAGTTCCTACGAGCAGTACTTC

d_call: .
j_call: TRBJ2-2
clone_size: .
v_call: TRBV6-6
cdr3_aa: CASSYSTADTGELFF
cdr3_nt: TGTGCCAGCAGTTACTCGACAGCTGACACCGGGGAGCTGTTTTTT

d_call: .
j_call: TRBJ2-5
clone_size: .
v_call: TRBV28
cdr3_aa: CASSPQGTQYF
cdr3_nt: TGTGCCAGCAGTCCACAGGGGACCCAGTACTTC

d_call: TRBD1
j_call: TRBJ1-3
clone_size: .
v_call: TRBV28
cdr3_aa: CASSGGTLDREAGNTIYF
cdr3_nt: TGTGCCAGCAGCGGTGGAACTTTGGACAGGGAGGCTGGAAACACCATATATTTT

d_call: .
j_call: TRBJ2-7
clone_size: once
v_call: TRBV4-1
cdr3_aa: CASSHWTDISYEQYF
cdr3_nt: TGCGCCAGCAGCCATTGGACGGACATCTCCTACGAGCAGTACTTC

d_call: .
j_call: TRBJ1-5
clone_size: once
v_call: TRBV28
cdr3_aa: CASTAGGVQPQHF
cdr3_nt: TGTGCCAGCACCGCGGGTGGGGTACAGCCCCAGCATTTT